The 31 T cell receptor beta chains below come from one sample, sequenced in a study of T-cell memory formation after mild COVID-19. A single record per CDR3 protein comes from TCRdb applying MiXCR to the 5' RACE reads. The data contain about 340,000 distinct CDR3 sequences, around 15% of them singletons. Source material: PBMCs or a T cell subset sorted from them (not recorded which). The receptors were gathered from a man aged 18-30 years who had mild COVID-19 (a few samples of this study predate the infection). Cell type and time point are not known.

This clonotype was seen a handful of times. The chain joins TRBV13 to TRBJ2-1, with 8 bases fitting TRBD2. Trimming removed 6 bases from V and 4 bases from J; junction bases left unmatched: 8. There are 15 residues in the CDR3. Looked up from germline, CDR1 is PRHDT and CDR2 is FYEKMQ (reference sequence). The CDR3 is CASRPGGADYNEQFF. In DNA, the CDR3 is TGTGCCAGCAGACCCGGGGGGGCGGATTACAATGAGCAGTTCTTC.

The chain recombines TRBV7-8 with TRBJ2-1, with TRBD2 matching 10 bases. Germline V CDR1 and CDR2: SGHVS, FQNEAQ. Unmatched junction bases numbered 5, after V lost 3 bases and J lost 6 bases. This CDR3 has 15 residues. The CDR3 DNA is TGTGCCAGCAGCTTTTCTAGCGGGGGAGGCAATGAGCAGTTCTTC. It is translated as CASSFSSGGGNEQFF.

The chain combines TRBV5-1 with TRBJ2-3, with 7 bases identical to TRBD1. The CDR3 is made up of 18 amino acids. V gave up 4 bases and J gave up 2 bases; unmatched junction bases: 16. Germline V gene sequence: CDR1 SGHRS, CDR2 YFSETQ. The CDR3 nucleotides read TGCGCCAGCAGCCACGGGACAGCCGTCATGCCTTTCACAGATACGCAGTATTTT. It translates to CASSHGTAVMPFTDTQYF.

This chain joins TRBV4-2 and TRBJ2-3, with 7 bases aligning to TRBD2. Germline V gene data show CDR1 as LGHNA and CDR2 as YNFKEQ. The trim removed 1 base at V and 3 bases at J, leaving 4 bases unmatched. CDR3 length equals 15 residues. The CDR3 DNA reads TGTGCCAGCAGCCAAGGACCAGCGGGGACAGATACGCAGTATTTT. Its protein is CASSQGPAGTDTQYF.

In its sample, this clonotype was seen a few times. This sequence joins TRBV27 and TRBJ2-7; possibly TRBD2 for D (5 bases). CDR1 is MNHEY and CDR2 is SMNVEV in the germline V gene (reference sequence). The CDR3 extends over 13 amino acids. The V end was cut by 6 bases, the J end by 3 bases, with 12 bases between. The CDR3 loop reads CASSAGAYYEQYV. The CDR3 DNA reads as TGTGCCAGCAGCGCGGGTGCTTACTACGAGCAGTACGTC.

J is TRBJ2-7 and V is TRBV6-2 or TRBV6-3; 10 nucleotides line up with TRBD1. This CDR3 comprises 12 residues. Looked up from germline, CDR1 is MNHEY and CDR2 is SVGEGT. The trim removed 6 bases at V and 8 bases at J, leaving 4 bases unmatched. CDR3 sequence (DNA): TGTGCCAGCAGCCAGGGACAGGGGAAGCAGTACGTC. Its translation is CASSQGQGKQYV.

Only a few counts were recorded for this clonotype. The chain combines TRBV6-2 or TRBV6-3 with TRBJ2-1; D is possibly TRBD1 (6 bases). This CDR3 region has 14 residues. Germline values: CDR1 MNHEY, CDR2 SVGEGT. V lost 7 bases and J 4 bases, leaving 14 bases between the germline ends. CDR3 amino acids: CASTYGTQYNEQFF. The CDR3 nucleotides read TGTGCCAGCACCTACGGGACACAGTACAATGAGCAGTTCTTC.

This clonotype has just a few counts. The V call is TRBV7-3, the J call TRBJ2-7; 13 nucleotides match TRBD2. CDR1 and CDR2 (germline): SGHTA, FQGTGA. There are 15 residues in the CDR3. J was trimmed by 2 bases and V by 3 bases; bases with no gene match: 1. The CDR3 loop is CASSLTSGRPYEQYF. The CDR3 DNA follows: TGTGCCAGCAGCTTGACTAGCGGGAGGCCCTACGAGCAGTACTTC.

This chain connects TRBV3-1 to TRBJ2-3; D unclear. Germline V lookup: CDR1 LGHDT, CDR2 YNNKEL (reference sequence). This CDR3 has 14 residues. V dropped 1 base and J dropped 4 bases, with 9 bases sitting between them. The CDR3 DNA reads TGTGCCAGCAGCCAAGTCGTATCGGCAGATACGCAGTATTTT. It encodes CASSQVVSADTQYF.

V gene TRBV7-2 combines with J gene TRBJ1-2; possible D gene TRBD1, 6 bases. Between the trimmed V and J ends, which lost 4 bases and 4 bases, there was a span of 13 bases. Germline loops: CDR1 SGHTA, CDR2 FQGNSA. The CDR3 loop spans 14 amino acids. CDR3 nucleotides: TGTGCCAGCAGCTCTGGACAGTCACTCTATGGCTACACCTTC. It encodes CASSSGQSLYGYTF. Using reference TRBV7-2 and TRBJ1-2 for the parts outside the CDR3, the full variable domain is GAGVSQSPSNKVTEKGKDVELRCDPISGHTALYWYRQSLGQGLEFLIYFQGNSAPDKSGLPSDRFSAERTGGSVSTLTIQRTQQEDSAVYLCASSSGQSLYGYTFGSGTRLTVV.

V usage is TRBV9 and J usage is TRBJ2-5; no reliable D call. The CDR3 length is 14 residues. The ends were cut back, 3 bases at V and 6 bases at J, with 15 bases in the middle. Germline CDR1 SGDLS, CDR2 YYNGEE. The CDR3 DNA reads as TGTGCCAGCAGCGCTAGTAGAGTGGGCCAGACCCAGTACTTC. It codes for CASSASRVGQTQYF.

This clonotype was recorded at least ten times. The rearrangement uses TRBV5-1 and TRBJ2-2; 12 bases fit TRBD2. Germline V gene data show CDR1 as SGHRS and CDR2 as YFSETQ. This CDR3 comprises 19 residues. V lost 3 bases and J lost 6; bases outside the gene matches: 15. The CDR3 coding sequence is TGCGCCAGCAGCTCGGAACTAGCGGGGGGACTTGGATCCGCCGGGGAGCTGTTTTTT. It is translated as CASSSELAGGLGSAGELFF.

The chain employs TRBV5-5 and TRBJ2-7, with D unresolved. The germline V gene has CDR1 SGHKS and CDR2 YYEKEE (reference sequence). V gave up 0 bases and J gave up 3 bases, with 10 bases separating them. The CDR3 length is 14 residues. The CDR3 loop reads CASSLEPGIYEQYF. CDR3 DNA sequence: TGTGCCAGCAGCTTGGAGCCCGGTATCTACGAGCAGTACTTC.

This clonotype came up many times. V usage is TRBV20-1 and J usage is TRBJ2-5; D unclear. The germline gives CDR1 DFQATT, CDR2 SNEGSKA (reference sequence). This CDR3 has 10 residues. Trimming left V 4 bases short and J 4 bases short, with 4 bases between. CDR3 coding DNA: TGCAGTGCTAATAGAGAGACCCAGTACTTC. Protein: CSANRETQYF.

This clonotype came up a few times. The chain carries TRBV7-8 and TRBJ2-1; weak D call: TRBD2 (6 bases). The germline V and J ends were trimmed by 3 bases and 10 bases, with 16 bases remaining between them. CDR3 length equals 14 residues. Germline-derived CDR1 and CDR2 are SGHVS and FQNEAQ. CDR3 nucleotides: TGTGCCAGCAGCTTGTACCAGACTGGAGGGGAGCAGTTCTTC. This translates into CASSLYQTGGEQFF.

The genes are TRBV6-2 or TRBV6-3 and TRBJ1-5, with no clear D. This CDR3 spans 15 amino acids. The V gene lost 7 bases and the J gene lost 0 bases, with 13 bases spanning the gap. Germline-derived CDR1 and CDR2 are MNHEY and SVGEGT. The CDR3 DNA sequence: TGTGCCAGCAACAAAGGACGGCTTAGCAATCAGCCCCAGCATTTT. Residues: CASNKGRLSNQPQHF.

The rearrangement uses TRBV29-1 and TRBJ2-5, with D perhaps TRBD1 (7 bases). CDR1 and CDR2 (germline): SQVTM, ANQGSEA. V lost 5 bases and J 4 bases, leaving 14 bases between the germline ends. This CDR3 spans 13 amino acids. The CDR3 sequence: CSVPRQGGETQYF. Here the CDR3 DNA reads TGCAGCGTTCCTAGACAGGGAGGAGAGACCCAGTACTTC.

For the CDR3, the DNA is TGCAGTGCTAGCCTTCGACAGGTCTACGAGCAGTACTTC. Translated, it gives CSASLRQVYEQYF. J is TRBJ2-7 and V is TRBV20-1; TRBD1 is a possible D gene (6 bases). V dropped 3 bases and J dropped 3 bases, with 12 bases sitting between them. Per the germline V gene, CDR1 is DFQATT and CDR2 is SNEGSKA (reference sequence). CDR3 length equals 13 residues.

There are a few counts of this clonotype. Since a much larger clone is just one base distant, this may be a read error. This chain joins TRBV6-5 and TRBJ1-2, with a weak D call TRBD1 (6 bases). CDR1 is MNHEY and CDR2 is SVGAGI in the germline V gene. The CDR3 length is 12 residues. V lost 6 bases and J lost 4, with 9 bases in between. The CDR3 nucleotides read TGTGCCAGCAGCCGGGGGGCCTATGGCTACACCTTC. Residues: CASSRGAYGYTF.

In its sample, this clonotype was seen many times. This chain connects TRBV6-2 or TRBV6-3 to TRBJ2-5, with D hard to call. Between the trimmed V and J ends, which lost 5 bases and 5 bases, there was a span of 9 bases. Per the germline V gene, CDR1 is MNHEY and CDR2 is SVGEGT. This CDR3 spans 12 amino acids. The CDR3 sequence: CASSPTDETQYF. CDR3 bases: TGTGCCAGCAGTCCAACGGATGAGACCCAGTACTTC.

The V gene is TRBV6-5, the J gene TRBJ1-5; D is possibly TRBD1 (5 bases). Trimming removed 1 base from V and 5 bases from J, with 9 bases in between. Germline CDR1 reads MNHEY; CDR2 reads SVGAGI. The CDR3 extends over 14 amino acids. Written as DNA, the CDR3 is TGTGCCAGCAGTTACTTCGGGGCTGATCAGCCCCAGCATTTT. Translated: CASSYFGADQPQHF.

This clonotype was counted a few times. The V call is TRBV3-1, the J call TRBJ2-3; TRBD2 agrees at 8 bases. The germline gives CDR1 LGHDT, CDR2 YNNKEL (reference sequence). The junction had 9 bases not matched to a gene; V was cut back by 2 bases and J by 5 bases. The CDR3 totals 16 residues. CDR3 in DNA: TGTGCCAGCAGCCAATCCGAACGGGGGGGCCTAGATACGCAGTATTTT. This encodes CASSQSERGGLDTQYF.

V and J are TRBV5-1 and TRBJ2-1; D call uncertain. Germline CDR1 and CDR2: SGHRS and YFSETQ. This CDR3 spans 13 amino acids. The germline V and J ends were trimmed by 2 bases and 2 bases, with 5 bases remaining between them. CDR3: CASSLWTYNEQFF. DNA of the CDR3: TGCGCCAGCAGCTTATGGACCTACAATGAGCAGTTCTTC.

This rearrangement joins TRBV5-1 to TRBJ1-2; D ambiguous. The CDR3 is 15 amino acids. Germline-derived CDR1 and CDR2 are SGHRS and YFSETQ. Trimming removed 4 bases at V and 3 bases at J, with 16 bases between. This CDR3 reads CASSHLPRSDYGYTF. In DNA form, the CDR3 reads TGCGCCAGCAGCCACCTTCCTCGTTCGGACTATGGCTACACCTTC.

The gene calls are TRBV29-1 and TRBJ2-7; D is unresolved. Per the germline V gene, CDR1 is SQVTM and CDR2 is ANQGSEA. This CDR3 is 13 amino acids long. The V end lost 6 bases, the J end lost 5 bases, and 17 bases lay between the germline ends. The CDR3 loop reads CSVSAGFRNEQYF. CDR3 nucleotide sequence: TGCAGCGTGAGTGCTGGGTTTCGGAACGAGCAGTACTTC.

The V and J genes are TRBV20-1 and TRBJ2-3; D is perhaps TRBD1 (5 bases). The germline V gene has CDR1 DFQATT and CDR2 SNEGSKA (reference sequence). This CDR3 contains 16 residues. The germline V and J ends were trimmed by 2 bases and 1 base, with 16 bases remaining between them. The CDR3 region is CSARSRQGRGTDTQYF. CDR3 sequence (DNA): TGCAGTGCTAGAAGTCGGCAGGGAAGGGGCACAGATACGCAGTATTTT.

This chain connects TRBV24-1 to TRBJ2-3; D unclear. This CDR3 has 15 amino acids. V dropped 10 bases and J dropped 2 bases, with 18 bases sitting between them. CDR1 and CDR2 (germline): KGHDR, SFDVKD. In nucleotides, the CDR3 is TGTGCCACGGCGACAACCCTCACCCACACAGATACGCAGTATTTT. Translation: CATATTLTHTDTQYF.

This clonotype was observed a few times. This rearrangement joins TRBV6-2 or TRBV6-3 to TRBJ2-1, with D possibly matching TRBD1 (8 bases). The V and J ends lost 6 bases and 2 bases respectively, with 14 bases between them. CDR3 length: 15 amino acids. The germline gives CDR1 MNHEY, CDR2 SVGEGT. The CDR3 sequence is CASRSTGGAYNEQFF. DNA of the CDR3: TGTGCCAGCAGGTCTACAGGGGGGGCCTACAATGAGCAGTTCTTC.

The chain combines TRBV24-1 with TRBJ2-7; D uncertain. The CDR3 runs to 13 residues. Trimming removed 4 bases at V and 7 bases at J, with 13 bases between. Germline V gene sequence: CDR1 KGHDR, CDR2 SFDVKD. The CDR3 spells CATSDPPSPEQYF. As DNA, the CDR3 is TGTGCCACCAGTGACCCCCCGTCTCCAGAGCAGTACTTC.

The genes are TRBV7-3 and TRBJ2-3; 10 bases are a match to TRBD2. CDR3 length equals 14 residues. Germline CDR1 reads SGHTA; CDR2 reads FQGTGA. V was pared by 5 bases and J by 8 bases, with 7 bases of the junction left unmatched. In DNA form, the CDR3 reads TGTGCCAGCAGCGCGAGCGGGGGGGCAGGTACGCAGTATTTT. It specifies CASSASGGAGTQYF.

The chain carries TRBV27 and TRBJ1-2; 7 bases match TRBD1. This CDR3 has 16 residues. After removal of 0 bases from V and 4 bases from J, the junction contained 8 bases not matched to a gene. Germline V CDR1 and CDR2: MNHEY, SMNVEV (reference sequence). The CDR3: CASSLSVPQGVYGYTF. CDR3 bases: TGTGCCAGCAGTTTATCTGTTCCCCAGGGGGTCTATGGCTACACCTTC.